This T cell receptor beta chain was sequenced for a study of regulatory T cells in long-lasting Graves disease. TCR beta libraries were built with iRepertoire HTBI primers and Arm-PCR of CDR3 regions. Each CDR3 protein gets one entry after TCRdb re-called the multiplex PCR reads with MiXCR. The sample lists 400,000 to 500,000 distinct CDR3 sequences; 13% to 15% were seen once. The germline V gene encodes CDR1 DFQATT and CDR2 SNEGSKA (reference sequence). This CDR3 contains 16 residues. J was trimmed by 4 bases and V by 3 bases; bases with no gene match: 15. Time point specified: newly diagnosed GD, antithyroid drugs for less than 3 months. RNA isolated from PBMCs was used to make the TCR library. Comment on this clonotype: Its antigen remains unidentified.

Findings and limits, study-wide: Clonotypes that were public and shared totalled 2,500 to 3,000 in persistent patients versus around 970 in new patients.

This sample also appeared in a second study, on T cells in Graves' hyperthyroidism and ophthalmopathy.

This sequence joins TRBV20-1 and TRBJ2-7, with 7 bases fitting TRBD2. Material: peripheral blood mononuclear cells (PBMCs), obtained at new diagnosis, from a patient treated with antithyroid drugs. This receptor was taken from a woman aged 45-65 years with Graves disease. The CDR3, as DNA: TGCAGTGCTAGTTTGCGGGGGTCAGGACAAACATACGAGCAGTACTTC. Its protein product is CSASLRGSGQTYEQYF.